These 24 T cell receptor beta chains originate from one sample sequenced in a study of blood T cell repertoires in COVID-19. The table came from immunoSEQ multiplex PCR; TCRdb's copy has only in-frame clones and leaves some out. The profile covers 150,000 to 200,000 clones, with 75% to 80% appearing a single time and approximately 9% taken by the ten largest. The sample comprised peripheral blood. All receptors derive from a woman between 50 and 59 years old with active or convalescent COVID-19.

The chain has TRBV5-4 and TRBJ2-5, with D maybe TRBD2 (6 bases). This CDR3 region has 11 residues. The V end lost 0 bases, the J end lost 14 bases, and 11 bases lay between the germline ends. Germline-derived CDR1 and CDR2 are SGHNT and YYREEE (reference sequence). CDR3: CASSLGPSVYF. The CDR3 DNA reads TGTGCCAGCAGCTTGGGGCCTAGCGTATACTTC.

The chain carries TRBV4-3 and TRBJ1-4; D ambiguous. In germline, CDR1 is LGHNA, CDR2 YSLEER. The CDR3 is 15 amino acids. Trimming left V 5 bases short and J 0 bases short, with 10 bases between. The DNA for the CDR3 is TGCGCCAGCAGCTCTACCGCGTCAACTAATGAAAAACTGTTTTTT. The encoded protein is CASSSTASTNEKLFF.

J is TRBJ1-2 and V is TRBV5-6; 7 bases fit TRBD1. This CDR3 region has 14 residues. Trimming removed 2 bases from V and 4 bases from J; junction bases left unmatched: 5. Per the germline V gene, CDR1 is SGHDT and CDR2 is YYEEEE. In DNA form, the CDR3 reads TGTGCCAGCAGCTTTCGACAGGGACGCTATGGCTACACCTTC. Translated, it gives CASSFRQGRYGYTF.

The chain links TRBV14 to TRBJ2-1; 10 bases are shared with TRBD2. The CDR3 sequence is 16 residues long. CDR1 and CDR2 (germline): SGHDN, FVKESK. The V and J ends lost 4 bases and 8 bases, in that order; junction bases with no gene match: 11. In DNA, the CDR3 is TGTGCCAGCAGCCCGCGGGCGTCTAGCGGGAGACATGAGCAGTTCTTC. Translation: CASSPRASSGRHEQFF.

This chain connects TRBV7-2 to TRBJ1-5, with a tentative D call TRBD1 (5 bases). Germline V gene data show CDR1 as SGHTA and CDR2 as FQGNSA. V lost 1 base, J lost 3 bases, and 7 bases lay in between. CDR3 length equals 14 residues. The CDR3 loop is CASSLGQNNQPQHF. CDR3 DNA: TGTGCCAGCAGCTTAGGACAGAACAATCAGCCCCAGCATTTT.

V is TRBV6-6 and J is TRBJ1-3; D perhaps matches TRBD1 (6 bases). V was clipped by 5 bases and J by 2 bases, with 16 bases between them. Germline V lookup: CDR1 MNHNY, CDR2 SVGAGI (reference sequence). The CDR3 contains 16 residues. The CDR3 DNA reads TGTGCCAGCAGTGCGCAGGGGAGGGGGACTGGAAACACCATATATTTT. This encodes CASSAQGRGTGNTIYF.

There are a few counts of this clone. CDR3 in DNA: TGTGCCAGCTCACCGGGGGGACAGGGGGCAGATTCACCCCTCCACTTT. This gives the protein CASSPGGQGADSPLHF. The chain combines TRBV18 with TRBJ1-6; 12 bases are a match to TRBD1. Germline V gene sequence: CDR1 KGHSH, CDR2 LQKENI. The V segment lost 3 bases and the J segment 8 bases; nucleotides outside the gene matches: 5. The CDR3 length is 16 residues.

This chain joins TRBV11-2 and TRBJ2-3; 8 positions agree with TRBD2. Unmatched junction bases numbered 2, after V lost 8 bases and J lost 1 base. This CDR3 contains 13 residues. In germline, CDR1 is SGHAT, CDR2 FQNNGV. CDR3 loop: CASVLAGTDTQYF. DNA for the CDR3: TGTGCCAGCGTACTAGCGGGCACAGATACGCAGTATTTT.

The rearrangement joins TRBV2 to TRBJ2-5; TRBD1 matches at 7 bases. This CDR3 spans 13 amino acids. CDR1 and CDR2 from the germline V gene are SNHLY and FYNNEI. V was clipped by 6 bases and J by 5 bases; unmatched bases: 6. Written as DNA, the CDR3 is TGTGCCAGCAGGGCCAGGGGGTTGGAGACCCAGTACTTC. The encoded protein is CASRARGLETQYF.

The rearrangement uses TRBV7-6 and TRBJ1-4; 10 nucleotides match TRBD1. The CDR3 is made up of 16 amino acids. V was clipped by 4 bases and J by 3 bases; unmatched bases: 5. CDR1 SGHVS and CDR2 FNYEAQ come from the germline V gene. The DNA for the CDR3 is TGTGCCAGCAGCTCGGGACAGGGGCCTTCTAATGAAAAACTGTTTTTT. Protein sequence: CASSSGQGPSNEKLFF.

The CDR3 DNA sequence: TGTGCCAGCAGCCCCTCCGGGACTGCAAAAGAGACCCAGTACTTC. Protein product: CASSPSGTAKETQYF. The J gene is TRBJ2-5, the V gene TRBV7-2, with D perhaps matching TRBD2 (6 bases). The CDR3 contains 15 residues. Deletions cut 5 bases from V and 3 bases from J, with 16 bases between. Germline V lookup: CDR1 SGHTA, CDR2 FQGNSA.

The count of this clone is one. This chain links TRBV5-6 with TRBJ2-1; 11 nucleotides agree with TRBD2. V gave up 4 bases and J gave up 6 bases; unmatched junction bases: 15. CDR3 length: 18 residues. CDR1 is SGHDT, CDR2 YYEEEE, per germline. The DNA for the CDR3 is TGTGCCAGCAGCAAGCTAGCGGGGGGCATTAATTGGGGCAATGAGCAGTTCTTC. Encoded protein: CASSKLAGGINWGNEQFF. Full variable domain (outside the CDR3, taken from reference TRBV5-6 and TRBJ2-1): DAGVTQSPTHLIKTRGQQVTLRCSPKSGHDTVSWYQQALGQGPQFIFQYYEEEERQRGNFPDRFSGHQFPNYSSELNVNALLLGDSALYLCASSKLAGGINWGNEQFFGPGTRLTVL.

As DNA, the CDR3 is TGCGCCAGCAGCCAAGGCCTAGGGACAGCTCTCTATGGCTACACCTTC. It specifies CASSQGLGTALYGYTF. V is TRBV4-3 and J is TRBJ1-2; 7 bases align to TRBD1. CDR1 is LGHNA, CDR2 YSLEER, per germline. This CDR3 is 16 amino acids long. V was clipped by 1 base and J by 4 bases; unmatched bases: 9.

The CDR3 DNA is TGTGCCAGTAGTCAGGCCGGGGACACTGAAGCTTTCTTT. Its protein is CASSQAGDTEAFF. The V and J genes are TRBV19 and TRBJ1-1, with D unclear. Germline loops: CDR1 LNHDA, CDR2 SQIVND (reference sequence). The CDR3 runs to 13 residues. Trimming removed 5 bases at V and 3 bases at J, with 10 bases between.

This clone was seen a single time. This rearrangement joins TRBV5-5 to TRBJ1-1, with TRBD1 matching over 7 bases. In germline, CDR1 is SGHKS, CDR2 YYEKEE (reference sequence). V lost 3 bases, J lost 0 bases, and 5 bases stayed unmatched. The CDR3 covers 15 residues. CDR3 coding DNA: TGTGCCAGCAGCTCAGGGACAGCATTGAACACTGAAGCTTTCTTT. Residues: CASSSGTALNTEAFF.

The chain is built from TRBV6-5 and TRBJ1-3; perhaps TRBD1 as D (6 bases). CDR3 length: 13 amino acids. Trimming shortened V by 10 bases and J by 4 bases, and 14 bases separated the two germline ends. Germline V gene lookup returns CDR1 MNHEY and CDR2 SVGAGI. DNA for the CDR3: TGTGCCACCACTCAGGGGAACGGAAACACCATATATTTT. It specifies CATTQGNGNTIYF.

The sample holds many counts of this clone. The chain employs TRBV6-1 and TRBJ2-2; D gene unclear. The CDR3 is 13 amino acids. Germline values: CDR1 MNHNS, CDR2 SASEGT. V lost 3 bases, J lost 1 base, and 3 bases lay in between. CDR3 sequence reads: CASSDGNTGELFF. The CDR3 nucleotides are TGTGCCAGCAGTGACGGGAACACCGGGGAGCTGTTTTTT.

The chain is built from TRBV30 and TRBJ2-1, with a tentative D call TRBD1 (6 bases). The germline V gene encodes CDR1 GTSNPN and CDR2 SVGIG (reference sequence). V gave up 0 bases and J gave up 8 bases, with 23 bases separating them. The CDR3 length is 17 residues. CDR3 coding DNA: TGTGCCTGGAGTGTAAGAAGGTCGGGCGACTCAGGGGATGAGCAGTTCTTC. It encodes CAWSVRRSGDSGDEQFF.

V usage is TRBV4-1 and J usage is TRBJ2-1; no reliable D call. Germline V gene lookup returns CDR1 MGHRA and CDR2 YSYEKL. The CDR3 has 17 residues. Trimming took 1 base from V and 1 from J, leaving 14 bases between them. The CDR3 is CASSQGSVAESYNEQFF. In DNA form, the CDR3 reads TGCGCCAGCAGCCAAGGGTCAGTAGCCGAATCCTACAATGAGCAGTTCTTC.

The rearrangement joins TRBV5-6 to TRBJ2-3, with TRBD2 identical over 10 bases. The CDR3 runs 15 residues. The V gene's germline CDR1 is SGHDT and CDR2 YYEEEE. The V and J ends lost 4 bases and 2 bases, in that order; junction bases with no gene match: 4. CDR3 amino acids: CASSQAGGITDTQYF. The CDR3 bases are TGTGCCAGCAGCCAAGCGGGGGGGATCACAGATACGCAGTATTTT.

The genes are TRBV7-2 and TRBJ2-2; 11 bases line up with TRBD2. CDR3 length: 15 residues. Germline V gene lookup returns CDR1 SGHTA and CDR2 FQGNSA. After removal of 1 base from V and 7 bases from J, the junction contained 2 bases not matched to a gene. The CDR3 sequence: CASSLVLAGGGELFF. CDR3 coding DNA: TGTGCCAGCAGCTTAGTTCTAGCGGGGGGCGGGGAGCTGTTTTTT.

J is TRBJ1-1 and V is TRBV6-2 or TRBV6-3; the D gene is possibly TRBD1 (5 bases). This CDR3 comprises 14 residues. Germline loops: CDR1 MNHEY, CDR2 SVGEGT. The V gene lost 7 bases and the J gene lost 1 base, with 13 bases spanning the gap. Here the CDR3 DNA reads TGTGCCAGCACCCCTAGGGGTGCGAACACTGAAGCTTTCTTT. Translation: CASTPRGANTEAFF.

This chain joins TRBV5-6 and TRBJ2-5; D is perhaps TRBD2 (6 bases). Trimming cost V 7 bases and J 5 bases, with 18 bases left between them. The CDR3 sequence is 14 residues long. Germline V lookup: CDR1 SGHDT, CDR2 YYEEEE. CDR3 bases: TGTGCCAGCTCTACCGTGGGGGGTGGCGAGACCCAGTACTTC. Translating it yields CASSTVGGGETQYF.

This clone has only a few counts. J is TRBJ2-3 and V is TRBV6-1; no firm D call. The germline V gene has CDR1 MNHNS and CDR2 SASEGT. V shed 1 base and J shed 10 bases, with 9 bases lying between them. The CDR3 is made up of 12 amino acids. CDR3 in amino acids: CASSEVPQSQYF. The CDR3 region has the DNA TGTGCCAGCAGTGAAGTACCCCAGTCGCAGTATTTT.